This T cell receptor beta chain is drawn from a study of blood T cell repertoires in COVID-19. Background on the study: Sources were T cells, B-cell-depleted T cells, or PBMCs; the material itself was cDNA or gDNA.

Germline lookup yields CDR1 SEHNR and CDR2 FQNEAQ (reference sequence). The ends were cut back, 8 bases at V and 4 bases at J, with 12 bases in the middle. The CDR3 consists of 12 residues. The table came from immunoSEQ multiplex PCR; TCRdb's copy has only in-frame clones and leaves some out. The table lists 250,000 to 300,000 clones, roughly 86% of them singletons. The receptor was isolated from a woman in her 30s with COVID-19, enrolled during active disease. The specimen sequenced was peripheral blood. The V and J genes are TRBV7-9 and TRBJ2-7; D might be TRBD2 (5 bases). The CDR3 DNA reads as TGTGCCAGCGGCAAGAGGGAGTACGAGCAGTACTTC. Translation: CASGKREYEQYF. The whole variable domain, filled in from reference TRBV7-9 and TRBJ2-7, reads DTGVSQNPRHKITKRGQNVTFRCDPISEHNRLYWYRQTLGQGPEFLTYFQNEAQLEKSRLLSDRFSAERPKGSFSTLEIQRTEQGDSAMYLCASGKREYEQYFGPGTRLTVT.